These T cell receptor beta chains were read from a single sample in a study of blood T cell repertoires in COVID-19. The assay was immunoSEQ multiplex PCR, and TCRdb's table has in-frame clones only and misses some. This table holds fewer than 500,000 clones, over 75% found once. The sample comprised PBMCs or T cells enriched from blood (not recorded which). Every receptor here comes from a woman between 25 and 40 years old with acute COVID-19. The CDR3 runs from the conserved cysteine through the conserved F or W. Each record gives: clone size, J gene, V gene, D gene, CDR3 DNA, CDR3 protein. The D gene is left open where the match is weak. Size is omitted from some rows. Given values are once, few, many or a class for expanded clones.

clone_size: -
j_call: TRBJ2-1
v_call: TRBV6-5
d_call: TRBD2
cdr3_nt: TGTGCTTCAAAGGCGGGGGCCTACAATGAGCAGTTCTTC
cdr3_aa: CASKAGAYNEQFF

clone_size: -
j_call: TRBJ2-7
v_call: TRBV4-1
d_call: TRBD1
cdr3_nt: TGCGCCAGCAGCCAGGGACAGGGGGGTTCCTACGAGCAGTACTTC
cdr3_aa: CASSQGQGGSYEQYF

clone_size: -
j_call: TRBJ2-1
v_call: TRBV4-1
d_call: -
cdr3_nt: TGCGCCAGCAGCCAAGAGGGCCTAGCCAATGAGCAGTTCTTC
cdr3_aa: CASSQEGLANEQFF

clone_size: -
j_call: TRBJ2-7
v_call: TRBV5-5
d_call: TRBD2
cdr3_nt: TGTGCCAGCAGCCCCACCCCCCCGGGGGGGCACTACGAGCAGTACTTC
cdr3_aa: CASSPTPPGGHYEQYF

clone_size: -
j_call: TRBJ1-3
v_call: TRBV30
d_call: -
cdr3_nt: TGTGCCTGGACCCGTGGAAACACCATATATTTT
cdr3_aa: CAWTRGNTIYF

clone_size: -
j_call: TRBJ1-3
v_call: TRBV30
d_call: -
cdr3_nt: TGTGCCTGGAAATACCAAAGGGGGTCTGGAAACACCATATATTTT
cdr3_aa: CAWKYQRGSGNTIYF

clone_size: -
j_call: TRBJ2-5
v_call: TRBV9
d_call: -
cdr3_nt: TGTGCCAGCAGCCTTGGGCCAGGCCAAGAGACCCAGTACTTC
cdr3_aa: CASSLGPGQETQYF

clone_size: once
j_call: TRBJ2-7
v_call: TRBV20-1
d_call: -
cdr3_nt: TGCAGTGCTAGTAGCAGGAAGAGCTCCTACGAGCAGTACTTC
cdr3_aa: CSASSRKSSYEQYF

clone_size: -
j_call: TRBJ2-2
v_call: TRBV19
d_call: TRBD1
cdr3_nt: TGTGCCAGTAGTATCAGATTTGGGACAGGGCCTTCCGGGGAGCTGTTTTTT
cdr3_aa: CASSIRFGTGPSGELFF

clone_size: -
j_call: TRBJ2-5
v_call: TRBV30
d_call: TRBD1
cdr3_nt: TGTGCCTGGAGCAAGGGGACAGGGGGTATGATGGAGACCCAGTACTTC
cdr3_aa: CAWSKGTGGMMETQYF

clone_size: -
j_call: TRBJ1-1
v_call: TRBV15
d_call: -
cdr3_nt: TGTGCCACCAGCCCGGAGGAGGGAGAAGCTTTCTTT
cdr3_aa: CATSPEEGEAFF

clone_size: -
j_call: TRBJ1-4
v_call: TRBV6-5
d_call: TRBD1
cdr3_nt: TGTGCCAGCAGACGGACAGGGAATGGCGAACTGTTTTTT
cdr3_aa: CASRRTGNGELFF

clone_size: few
j_call: TRBJ1-5
v_call: TRBV4-2
d_call: -
cdr3_nt: TGTGCCAGCAGCAAGAGGGAACCCACCCCGGGGAGCAATCAGCCCCAGCATTTT
cdr3_aa: CASSKREPTPGSNQPQHF

clone_size: -
j_call: TRBJ2-3
v_call: TRBV7-2
d_call: -
cdr3_nt: TGTGCCAGCAGCTTCAGACGGGGGGCCACAGATACGCAGTATTTT
cdr3_aa: CASSFRRGATDTQYF

clone_size: -
j_call: TRBJ1-5
v_call: TRBV7-8
d_call: TRBD1
cdr3_nt: TGTGCCAGCAGCTTAGGACAGGGGGCTGGTCAGCCCCAGCATTTT
cdr3_aa: CASSLGQGAGQPQHF

clone_size: -
j_call: TRBJ1-5
v_call: TRBV5-6
d_call: -
cdr3_nt: TGTGCCAGCAGCCCCGGAGGGCGTCAGCCCCAGCATTTT
cdr3_aa: CASSPGGRQPQHF

clone_size: -
j_call: TRBJ1-1
v_call: TRBV5-1
d_call: -
cdr3_nt: TGCGCCAGCAGCTTGACTCAGGTGGACACTGAAGCTTTCTTT
cdr3_aa: CASSLTQVDTEAFF

clone_size: -
j_call: TRBJ2-5
v_call: TRBV5-1
d_call: TRBD2
cdr3_nt: TGCGCCAGCAGCTTGGCTCGGCCTAGCGGGGGGCGGGAGACCCAGTACTTC
cdr3_aa: CASSLARPSGGRETQYF

clone_size: -
j_call: TRBJ2-3
v_call: TRBV10-2
d_call: TRBD2
cdr3_nt: TGCGCCAGCTACCCAGCGGGGGCCCTCACAGATACGCAGTATTTT
cdr3_aa: CASYPAGALTDTQYF

clone_size: -
j_call: TRBJ2-3
v_call: TRBV7-9
d_call: -
cdr3_nt: TGTGCCAGCAGCCCCTGGTTTCGCGGGGTCGCAGATACGCAGTATTTT
cdr3_aa: CASSPWFRGVADTQYF

clone_size: -
j_call: TRBJ2-3
v_call: TRBV2
d_call: TRBD1
cdr3_nt: TGTGCCAGCAGTAAACCGCCGGGACAGCATTTGTGGGATACGCAGTATTTT
cdr3_aa: CASSKPPGQHLWDTQYF

clone_size: once
j_call: TRBJ1-1
v_call: TRBV7-8
d_call: TRBD1
cdr3_nt: TGTGCCAGCAGCTTTGCGACAGGGGTGGCTACTGAAGCTTTCTTT
cdr3_aa: CASSFATGVATEAFF

clone_size: few
j_call: TRBJ2-7
v_call: TRBV14
d_call: -
cdr3_nt: TGTGCCAGCAGCCCCTGGACAGGGACTATAATGGGCGAGCAGTACTTC
cdr3_aa: CASSPWTGTIMGEQYF

clone_size: -
j_call: TRBJ2-1
v_call: TRBV5-1
d_call: -
cdr3_nt: TGCGCCAGCAGCCCCACAGAACAGGGATACTCCTACAATGAGCAGTTCTTC
cdr3_aa: CASSPTEQGYSYNEQFF

clone_size: -
j_call: TRBJ1-1
v_call: TRBV7-9
d_call: TRBD1
cdr3_nt: TGTGCCAGCAGCTTCCCGACAGGGACGTATAACACTGAAGCTTTCTTT
cdr3_aa: CASSFPTGTYNTEAFF

clone_size: -
j_call: TRBJ1-2
v_call: TRBV7-2
d_call: -
cdr3_nt: TGTGCCAGCAGCTCGGGGGGGCGATATGGCTACACCTTC
cdr3_aa: CASSSGGRYGYTF

clone_size: -
j_call: TRBJ2-2
v_call: TRBV5-8
d_call: TRBD2
cdr3_nt: TGTGCCAGCAGCTATGATCTTAGCGGGGTGAACACCGGGGAGCTGTTTTTT
cdr3_aa: CASSYDLSGVNTGELFF

clone_size: -
j_call: TRBJ2-6
v_call: TRBV19
d_call: -
cdr3_nt: TGTGCCAGTAGTCTCCCCGGGGCCAACGTCCTGACTTTC
cdr3_aa: CASSLPGANVLTF

clone_size: few
j_call: TRBJ2-7
v_call: TRBV2
d_call: TRBD1
cdr3_nt: TGTGCCAGCAGTGAGGTGAGGGGGCAACCTAACGAGCAGTACTTC
cdr3_aa: CASSEVRGQPNEQYF

clone_size: -
j_call: TRBJ2-7
v_call: TRBV2
d_call: TRBD2
cdr3_nt: TGTGCCAGCAGAGAAACTAGCGGGGGGTACTACGAGCAGTACTTC
cdr3_aa: CASRETSGGYYEQYF

clone_size: -
j_call: TRBJ2-5
v_call: TRBV11-2
d_call: TRBD1
cdr3_nt: TGTGCCAGCAGCTTAGCCAGGGGGTGGGCGGAGACCCAGTACTTC
cdr3_aa: CASSLARGWAETQYF

clone_size: -
j_call: TRBJ2-1
v_call: TRBV27
d_call: -
cdr3_nt: TGTGCCAGCAGTCCCGGGAGCTCCTACAATGAGCAGTTCTTC
cdr3_aa: CASSPGSSYNEQFF

clone_size: -
j_call: TRBJ1-5
v_call: TRBV30
d_call: -
cdr3_nt: TGTGCCTTTCAGGAACGGCCCTTCAATCAGCCCCAGCATTTT
cdr3_aa: CAFQERPFNQPQHF

clone_size: -
j_call: TRBJ1-2
v_call: TRBV10-2
d_call: -
cdr3_nt: TGCGCCAGTAAAAGACAGGCTGGTGGCTACACCTTC
cdr3_aa: CASKRQAGGYTF

clone_size: -
j_call: TRBJ2-2
v_call: TRBV7-9
d_call: TRBD1
cdr3_nt: TGTGCCAGCAGCCCGCCGGGACAGGGAGGGAAGCTGTTTTTT
cdr3_aa: CASSPPGQGGKLFF

clone_size: -
j_call: TRBJ2-3
v_call: TRBV11-3
d_call: TRBD1
cdr3_nt: TGTGCCAGCAGCCGACAGGGGCCCACAGATACGCAGTATTTT
cdr3_aa: CASSRQGPTDTQYF